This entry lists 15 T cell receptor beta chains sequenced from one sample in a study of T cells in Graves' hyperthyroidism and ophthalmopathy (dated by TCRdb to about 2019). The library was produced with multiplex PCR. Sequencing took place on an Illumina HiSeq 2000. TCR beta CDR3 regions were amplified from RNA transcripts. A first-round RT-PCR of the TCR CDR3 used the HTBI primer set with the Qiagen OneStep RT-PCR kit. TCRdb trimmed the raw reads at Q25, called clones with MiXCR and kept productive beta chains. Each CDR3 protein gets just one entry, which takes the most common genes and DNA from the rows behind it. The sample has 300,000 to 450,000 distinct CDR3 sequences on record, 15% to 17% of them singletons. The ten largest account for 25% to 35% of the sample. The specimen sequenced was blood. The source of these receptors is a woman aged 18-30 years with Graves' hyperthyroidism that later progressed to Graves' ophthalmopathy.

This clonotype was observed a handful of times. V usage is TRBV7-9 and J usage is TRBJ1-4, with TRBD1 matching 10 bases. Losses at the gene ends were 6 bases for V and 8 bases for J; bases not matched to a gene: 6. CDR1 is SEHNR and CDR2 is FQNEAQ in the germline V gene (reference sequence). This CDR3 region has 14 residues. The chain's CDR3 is CASRETGGLEKLFF. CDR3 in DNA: TGTGCCAGCAGGGAGACAGGGGGCCTCGAAAAACTGTTTTTT.

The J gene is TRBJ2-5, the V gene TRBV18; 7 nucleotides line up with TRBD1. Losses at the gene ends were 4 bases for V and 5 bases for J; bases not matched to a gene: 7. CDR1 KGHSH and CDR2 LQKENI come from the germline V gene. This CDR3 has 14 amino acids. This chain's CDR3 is CASSQQGKGETQYF. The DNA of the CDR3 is TGTGCCAGCTCACAACAGGGGAAAGGGGAGACCCAGTACTTC.

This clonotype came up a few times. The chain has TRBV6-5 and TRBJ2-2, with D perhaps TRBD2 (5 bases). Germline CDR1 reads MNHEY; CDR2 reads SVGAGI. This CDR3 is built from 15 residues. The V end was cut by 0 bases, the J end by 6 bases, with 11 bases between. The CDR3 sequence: CASSYSTGFAGELFF. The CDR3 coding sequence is TGTGCCAGCAGTTACTCCACGGGATTTGCCGGGGAGCTGTTTTTT.

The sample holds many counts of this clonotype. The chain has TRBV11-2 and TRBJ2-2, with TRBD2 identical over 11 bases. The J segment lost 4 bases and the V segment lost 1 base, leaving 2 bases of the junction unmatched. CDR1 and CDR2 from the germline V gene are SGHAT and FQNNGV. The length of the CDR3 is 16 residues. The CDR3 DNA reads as TGTGCCAGCAGCTTAGTTAGCGGGAGGGGCACCGGGGAGCTGTTTTTT. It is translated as CASSLVSGRGTGELFF.

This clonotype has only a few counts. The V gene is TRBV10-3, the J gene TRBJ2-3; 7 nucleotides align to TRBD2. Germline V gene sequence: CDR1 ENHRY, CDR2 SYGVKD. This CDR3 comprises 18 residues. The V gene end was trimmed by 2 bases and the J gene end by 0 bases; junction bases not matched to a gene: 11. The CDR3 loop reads CAISEPSSGTDSTDTQYF. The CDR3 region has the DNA TGTGCCATCAGTGAGCCGAGCAGCGGGACGGATAGCACAGATACGCAGTATTTT.

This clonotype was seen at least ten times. The CDR3 spells CASSFWSRSYNEQFF. CDR3 DNA: TGTGCCAGCAGCTTCTGGTCGCGGTCCTACAATGAGCAGTTCTTC. The J gene is TRBJ2-1, the V gene TRBV11-2; D gene unclear. V was clipped by 3 bases and J by 1 base, with 10 bases between them. This CDR3 comprises 15 residues. Germline V lookup: CDR1 SGHAT, CDR2 FQNNGV.

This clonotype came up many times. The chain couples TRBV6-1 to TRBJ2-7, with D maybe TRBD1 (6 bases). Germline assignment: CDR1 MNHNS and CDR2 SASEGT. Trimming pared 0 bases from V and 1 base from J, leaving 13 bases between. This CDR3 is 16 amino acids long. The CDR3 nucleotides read TGTGCCAGCAGTGAAGCGGTCGGGACACGATCCTACGAGCAGTACTTC. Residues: CASSEAVGTRSYEQYF.

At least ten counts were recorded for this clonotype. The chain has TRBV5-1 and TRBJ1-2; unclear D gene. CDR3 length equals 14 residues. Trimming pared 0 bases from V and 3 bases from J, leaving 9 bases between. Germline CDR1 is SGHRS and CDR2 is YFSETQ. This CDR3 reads CASSLVTADYGYTF. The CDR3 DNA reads TGCGCCAGCAGCTTGGTCACAGCCGACTATGGCTACACCTTC.

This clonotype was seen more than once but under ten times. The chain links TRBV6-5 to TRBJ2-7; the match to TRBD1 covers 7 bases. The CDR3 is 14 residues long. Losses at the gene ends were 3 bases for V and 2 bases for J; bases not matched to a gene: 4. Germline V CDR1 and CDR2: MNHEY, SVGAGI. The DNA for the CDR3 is TGTGCCAGCAGTTATACACAGGGGCCCTACGAGCAGTACTTC. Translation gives CASSYTQGPYEQYF.

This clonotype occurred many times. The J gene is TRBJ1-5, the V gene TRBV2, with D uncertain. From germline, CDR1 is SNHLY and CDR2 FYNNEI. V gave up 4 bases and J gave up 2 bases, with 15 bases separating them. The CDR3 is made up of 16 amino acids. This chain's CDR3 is CASSGPLGSGNQPQHF. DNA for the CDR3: TGTGCCAGCAGTGGGCCGTTAGGTTCCGGCAATCAGCCCCAGCATTTT.

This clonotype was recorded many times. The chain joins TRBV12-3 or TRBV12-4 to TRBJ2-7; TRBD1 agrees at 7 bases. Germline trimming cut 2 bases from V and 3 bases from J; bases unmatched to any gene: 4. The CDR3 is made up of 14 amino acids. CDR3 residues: CASSLRTGSYEQYF. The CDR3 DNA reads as TGTGCCAGCAGTTTAAGGACAGGCAGCTACGAGCAGTACTTC.

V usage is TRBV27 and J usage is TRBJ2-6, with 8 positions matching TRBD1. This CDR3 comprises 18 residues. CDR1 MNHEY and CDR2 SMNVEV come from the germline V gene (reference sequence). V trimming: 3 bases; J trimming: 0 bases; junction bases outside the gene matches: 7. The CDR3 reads CASSLRGQAYSGANVLTF. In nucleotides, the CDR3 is TGTGCCAGCAGTTTGAGGGGACAGGCCTACTCTGGGGCCAACGTCCTGACTTTC.

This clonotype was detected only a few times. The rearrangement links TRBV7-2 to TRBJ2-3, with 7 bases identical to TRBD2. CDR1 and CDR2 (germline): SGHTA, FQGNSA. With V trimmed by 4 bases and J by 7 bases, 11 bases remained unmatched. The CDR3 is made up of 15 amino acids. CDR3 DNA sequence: TGTGCCAGCAGCTCAACCGGGGAGGGCCTGCATACGCAGTATTTT. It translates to CASSSTGEGLHTQYF.

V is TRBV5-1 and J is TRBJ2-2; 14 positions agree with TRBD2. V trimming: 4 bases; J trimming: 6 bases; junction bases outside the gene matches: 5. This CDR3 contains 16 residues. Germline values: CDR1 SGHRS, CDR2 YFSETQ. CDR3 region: CASSPGLAGGSGELFF. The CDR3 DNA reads TGCGCCAGCAGCCCTGGACTAGCGGGAGGATCCGGGGAGCTGTTTTTT.

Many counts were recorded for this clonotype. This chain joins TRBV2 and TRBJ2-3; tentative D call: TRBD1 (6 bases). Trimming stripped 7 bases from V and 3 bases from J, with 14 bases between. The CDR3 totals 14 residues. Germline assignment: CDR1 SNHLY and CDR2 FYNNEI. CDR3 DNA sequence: TGTGCCAGCACCTTCGGACAGACTACAGATACGCAGTATTTT. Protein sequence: CASTFGQTTDTQYF.